The rows below give T cell receptor beta chains drawn from one sample of a study of blood T cell repertoires in COVID-19. Generated by immunoSEQ multiplex PCR, the TCRdb table keeps only in-frame clones and is missing some. The table shows hundreds of thousands of clones, with 80% to 90% occurring only once. The sequencing sample was made of PBMCs or T cells enriched from blood (not recorded which). The receptors were sampled from a man aged 35 to 55 who had recovered from COVID-19. Both conserved end residues are part of each CDR3. The D gene is left open where the match is weak. Clone sizes are given selectively: once, few, many, or a class where the clone is expanded.

v_call,j_call,d_call,clone_size,cdr3_nt,cdr3_aa
TRBV7-2,TRBJ1-3,-,-,TGTGCCAGCAGCTTAGTGGGGGGGAGTAGGGACACCATATATTTT,CASSLVGGSRDTIYF
TRBV5-8,TRBJ2-1,-,-,TGTGCCAGCAGCTTGGCGGGAAGGCCCTACAATGAGCAGTTCTTC,CASSLAGRPYNEQFF
TRBV5-1,TRBJ2-7,TRBD1,-,TGCGCCCGACAGGGGCCCCCCTACGAGCAGTACTTC,CARQGPPYEQYF
TRBV9,TRBJ1-2,TRBD1,-,TGTGCCAGCAGCGTAGCTGAGGCAGGGGGCGGCTATGGCTACACCTTC,CASSVAEAGGGYGYTF
TRBV7-9,TRBJ2-7,-,-,TGTGCCAGCAGCTTAGTAAATGGGTGGGACACAAACTACGAGGAGCAGTACTTC,CASSLVNGWDTNYEEQYF
TRBV7-9,TRBJ1-1,-,-,TGTGCCAGCAGCTTGAGTGTTCGAGTGGGCGCTGAAGCTTTCTTT,CASSLSVRVGAEAFF
TRBV18,TRBJ2-2,-,few,TGTGCCAGCCCGCGGCCGAGCTTCTCCGGGGAGCTGTTTTTT,CASPRPSFSGELFF
TRBV13,TRBJ2-7,TRBD2,-,TGTGCCAGCAGCTTGGGACTAACGACCTACGAGCAGTACTTC,CASSLGLTTYEQYF
TRBV4-2,TRBJ2-7,-,once,TGTGCCAGCAGCCAAACCCCCCAGGGCCAACAAAATACCTCCTACGAGCAGTACTTC,CASSQTPQGQQNTSYEQYF
TRBV10-3,TRBJ1-2,TRBD1,-,TGTGCCATCAGGGACTCCCGGACAGGGGCGATTACTAACTATGGCTACACCTTC,CAIRDSRTGAITNYGYTF
TRBV9,TRBJ1-2,-,-,TGTGCCACTCCCCCTTGGCAGGGTTATAGCTACACCTTC,CATPPWQGYSYTF
TRBV10-3,TRBJ2-7,TRBD1,once,TGTGCCGTGAGGGGGACAGGCCCCTTCGAGCAGTACTTC,CAVRGTGPFEQYF
TRBV2,TRBJ1-4,TRBD1,-,TGTGCCAGCAGATGGACAGGGCAAAATGAAAAACTGTTTTTT,CASRWTGQNEKLFF
TRBV29-1,TRBJ2-3,-,-,TGCAGCGTTTACGCGGCCACAGATACGCAGTATTTT,CSVYAATDTQYF
TRBV19,TRBJ2-7,-,-,TGTGCCAGTAGTATGAACAGGGAGTACGAGCAGTACTTC,CASSMNREYEQYF
TRBV30,TRBJ1-2,TRBD1,few,TGTGCCTGGAGCACAGGACAGGAACAAGGCTACACCTTC,CAWSTGQEQGYTF
TRBV28,TRBJ1-2,-,-,TGTGCCAGCAGTTTACGCGGCAGCGCTAACTATGGCTACACCTTC,CASSLRGSANYGYTF
TRBV19,TRBJ2-2,TRBD1,-,TGTGCCAGTAGTATAGTACAGGGGACCGGGGAGCTGTTTTTT,CASSIVQGTGELFF
TRBV5-1,TRBJ2-7,-,-,TGCGCCAGCAGCTTGGCCCCCGCAGGGGCCCAAGGTCACGAGCAGTACTTC,CASSLAPAGAQGHEQYF
TRBV2,TRBJ1-4,-,medium-sized,TGTGCCAAAAGTGAGGGAGGGAATGAAAAACTGTTTTTT,CAKSEGGNEKLFF
TRBV24-1,TRBJ2-7,-,-,TGTGCCACCAGTTTGCGACAGAGCTCCTACGAGCAGTACTTC,CATSLRQSSYEQYF
TRBV4-1,TRBJ2-7,TRBD2,-,TGCGCCAGCAGCCAAGTCCTAGCGGGAGGCGCCTCCTACGAGCAGTACTTC,CASSQVLAGGASYEQYF
TRBV12-3/TRBV12-4,TRBJ2-5,-,-,TGTGCCAGCAGTCCCTCCCAAGAGACCCAGTACTTC,CASSPSQETQYF
TRBV28,TRBJ1-4,-,-,TGTGCCAGCAGTTGGGAGGGAAGAGGTGAAAAACTGTTTTTT,CASSWEGRGEKLFF
TRBV5-4,TRBJ2-3,-,-,TGTGCCAGCAGCTTGAAATCTAGCTCTGGCACAGATACGCAGTATTTT,CASSLKSSSGTDTQYF
TRBV5-6,TRBJ2-1,TRBD2,-,TGTGCCAGCAGCTTGCACGGGGCAAGCGGGAGGTACCAGTTCTTC,CASSLHGASGRYQFF
TRBV30,TRBJ1-2,-,few,TGTGCCTGGAGTCGGGGGAGGGTTGGCTATGGCTACACCTTC,CAWSRGRVGYGYTF
TRBV7-2,TRBJ2-7,TRBD1,-,TGTGCCAGCAGGATGACAGGGGCCTCCTACGAGCAGTACTTC,CASRMTGASYEQYF
TRBV5-6,TRBJ2-7,-,-,TGTGCCAGCAGCTTGGAGTTCTCGGGCGAGCAGTACTTC,CASSLEFSGEQYF
TRBV4-1,TRBJ1-5,-,-,TGCGCCAGCAGCCAAGGGGGAGGACGGAATCAGCCCCAGCATTTT,CASSQGGGRNQPQHF
TRBV4-3,TRBJ1-2,-,few,TGCGCCAGCAGCCAAGAAAGGGGTTTCTATGGCTACACCTTC,CASSQERGFYGYTF
TRBV19,TRBJ2-5,TRBD2,few,TGTGCCAGTAGGCTAGCGGGGCAAGAGACCCAGTACTTC,CASRLAGQETQYF
TRBV19,TRBJ1-1,-,-,TGTGCCAGTAGCATCCCTGGACAGACGAACACTGAAGCTTTCTTT,CASSIPGQTNTEAFF
TRBV28,TRBJ2-7,-,-,TGTGCCAGCAGTTTACGACAGAGATCCTACGAGCAGTACTTC,CASSLRQRSYEQYF
TRBV10-2,TRBJ1-5,-,-,TGCGCCAGCAGTACAGGGTCAAGGCAGCCCCAGCATTTT,CASSTGSRQPQHF
TRBV6-5,TRBJ1-1,-,-,TGTGCCAGCAGTTACTCGCCGCGGAACACTGAAGCTTTCTTT,CASSYSPRNTEAFF
TRBV5-1,TRBJ2-1,TRBD1,-,TGCGCCAGCAGCTTGCTAGGGGGCTCGACCCTCCCCGCCCAATACAATGAGCAGTTCTTC,CASSLLGGSTLPAQYNEQFF
TRBV3-1/TRBV3-2,TRBJ2-5,TRBD2,-,TGTGCCAGCAGCTATGGACTAGCGGGGGGCCAGCGGAAAGAGACCCAGTACTTC,CASSYGLAGGQRKETQYF
TRBV12-3/TRBV12-4,TRBJ1-6,-,-,TGTGCCAGTACCCCAGGGTATAATTCACCCCTCCACTTT,CASTPGYNSPLHF
TRBV5-1,TRBJ2-7,-,-,TGCGCCAGCAGCCTTGGTAACAACAGGGAGTCCGACGAGCAGTACTTC,CASSLGNNRESDEQYF
TRBV7-2,TRBJ1-3,TRBD1,once,TGTGCCAGCAGCTTACTTTTGGCAGGGGGGCGAAACACCATATATTTT,CASSLLLAGGRNTIYF
TRBV6-5,TRBJ1-2,-,-,TGTGCCAGCAGTTCTACAGGGAATGGCTACACCTTC,CASSSTGNGYTF
TRBV7-6,TRBJ1-1,-,-,TGTGCCAGCAGCTCTGCGACAGATATGAACACTGAAGCTTTCTTT,CASSSATDMNTEAFF
TRBV10-3,TRBJ1-2,-,-,TGTGCCATCACTAACAAGATGACAGACTATGGCTACACCTTC,CAITNKMTDYGYTF
TRBV5-1,TRBJ2-1,-,-,TGCGCCAGCAGCTTGGCGGGGGGCGGCTCCTACAATGAGCAGTTCTTC,CASSLAGGGSYNEQFF
TRBV7-8,TRBJ2-5,TRBD1,few,TGTGCCAGCAGCCCGGGACAGGGATCGTGGGAGACCCAGTACTTC,CASSPGQGSWETQYF
TRBV3-1/TRBV3-2,TRBJ2-1,TRBD2,-,TGTGCCAGCAGCCAAGAAGGCCTAGCGGGAGCGCTTGACAATGAGCAGTTCTTC,CASSQEGLAGALDNEQFF
TRBV7-3,TRBJ2-1,TRBD2,-,TGTGCCAGCAGTCCTAGCGGGGACTACAATGAGCAGTTCTTC,CASSPSGDYNEQFF
TRBV19,TRBJ2-1,-,-,TGTGCCAGTAGTGGGGGCGCCTACAATGAGCAGTTCTTC,CASSGGAYNEQFF
TRBV7-2,TRBJ1-1,-,-,TGTGCCAGCAGCTTCACAGTGGCACAACCTTTCACTGAAGCTTTCTTT,CASSFTVAQPFTEAFF
TRBV7-2,TRBJ2-5,TRBD1,-,TGTGCCAGCAGCTTACACAGGGGAGTAGAGACCCAGTACTTC,CASSLHRGVETQYF
TRBV3-1/TRBV3-2,TRBJ1-6,-,-,TGTGCCAGCAGGCCACAGGGAAGCTCCTATAATTCACCCCTCCACTTT,CASRPQGSSYNSPLHF
TRBV9,TRBJ2-5,TRBD1,-,TGTGCCAGCAGCGTCGGGGGCAGGGGGCCACAAGAGACCCAGTACTTC,CASSVGGRGPQETQYF
TRBV7-9,TRBJ1-4,-,-,TGTGCCAGCAGCCGGCAAGGACACTCTAATGAAAAACTGTTTTTT,CASSRQGHSNEKLFF
TRBV29-1,TRBJ1-5,TRBD1,-,TGCAGCGTCCGGACAGGGATTAGCAATCAGCCCCAGCATTTT,CSVRTGISNQPQHF